The 32 T cell receptor beta chains presented below share a single source sample, sequenced in a study of blood T cell repertoires in COVID-19. The repertoire was sequenced with immunoSEQ multiplex PCR; TCRdb's copy has only in-frame clones and lacks some. The sample gives about 160,000 clones, roughly four fifths of which show up once; roughly 7.5% is in the top ten. The sequenced sample was peripheral blood. These receptors came from a man aged 35-49 years who had recovered from COVID-19.

For this clone: Mismatch with germline at one junction end may stem from a read error. The J gene is TRBJ2-7, the V gene TRBV7-6; 7 nucleotides agree with TRBD1. Germline V gene lookup returns CDR1 SGHVS and CDR2 FNYEAQ. The CDR3 contains 14 residues. CDR3: CASSLGGRGYEQYF. CDR3 DNA sequence: TGTGCCAGCAGTTTAGGGGGCAGGGGTTACGAGCAGTACTTC.

The genes are TRBV28 and TRBJ2-7, with D possibly being TRBD1 (6 bases). Germline V CDR1 and CDR2: MDHEN, SYDVKM. The CDR3 covers 13 residues. V lost 6 bases and J lost 8, with 17 bases in between. The CDR3 here is CASRKSGQPKQYF. The CDR3 nucleotides are TGTGCCAGCAGGAAAAGTGGACAGCCAAAGCAGTACTTC.

The chain has TRBV5-4 and TRBJ2-3; TRBD1 matches 7 bases. Unmatched junction bases numbered 8, after V lost 4 bases and J lost 0 bases. The CDR3 loop spans 16 amino acids. Germline V CDR1 and CDR2: SGHNT, YYREEE (reference sequence). CDR3 bases: TGTGCCAGCAGCGGCAACCAGGGACAGAGCACAGATACGCAGTATTTT. Translated, it gives CASSGNQGQSTDTQYF.

The chain uses TRBV10-3 and TRBJ1-1; D ambiguous. Trimming removed 5 bases at V and 0 bases at J, with 7 bases between. CDR3 length: 13 residues. Germline loops: CDR1 ENHRY, CDR2 SYGVKD. CDR3 protein: CAISKEVNTEAFF. CDR3 sequence (DNA): TGTGCCATCAGTAAAGAGGTGAACACTGAAGCTTTCTTT.

The genes are TRBV20-1 and TRBJ1-2, with 8 positions matching TRBD1. The germline V gene encodes CDR1 DFQATT and CDR2 SNEGSKA (reference sequence). V was pared by 3 bases and J by 5 bases, with 14 bases of the junction left unmatched. The CDR3 has 16 amino acids. This chain's CDR3 is CSASLEQDRDSYGYTF. The CDR3 DNA follows: TGCAGTGCTAGTCTAGAGCAGGACAGGGACTCATATGGCTACACCTTC.

This chain joins TRBV11-3 and TRBJ2-5; weak D call: TRBD1 (6 bases). CDR3 length: 14 residues. Trimming stripped 5 bases from V and 4 bases from J, with 14 bases between. In germline, CDR1 is SGHNT, CDR2 YENEEA. Here the CDR3 reads CASSPPGVGETQYF. The CDR3 nucleotides are TGTGCCAGCAGCCCCCCAGGGGTGGGAGAGACCCAGTACTTC.

Only a few counts were recorded for this clone. V and J are TRBV11-1 and TRBJ2-3; D unclear. Between the trimmed V and J ends, which lost 0 bases and 4 bases, there was a span of 11 bases. Germline CDR1 SGHAT, CDR2 FQDESV (reference sequence). This CDR3 contains 15 residues. CDR3: CASSLAGDKADTQYF. The DNA of the CDR3 is TGTGCCAGCAGCTTAGCAGGAGATAAGGCAGATACGCAGTATTTT.

This chain joins TRBV9 and TRBJ2-3; 8 positions match TRBD2. J was trimmed by 6 bases and V by 0 bases; bases with no gene match: 3. The CDR3 spans 14 residues. Germline CDR1 and CDR2: SGDLS and YYNGEE. CDR3 bases: TGTGCCAGCAGCGTAGACGGGGGGGCCGATACGCAGTATTTT. Protein product: CASSVDGGADTQYF.

This clone was seen only once. The CDR3 bases are TGTGCCAGCAGTTACCCAACGGGACAGGACCCATATAGCAATCAGCCCCAGCATTTT. It yields the protein CASSYPTGQDPYSNQPQHF. The chain uses TRBV6-2 or TRBV6-3 and TRBJ1-5, with TRBD1 identical over 8 bases. This CDR3 region has 19 residues. Germline V gives CDR1 MNHEY, CDR2 SVGEGT. Unmatched junction bases numbered 12, after V lost 2 bases and J lost 0 bases.

The rearrangement uses TRBV4-3 and TRBJ2-1; unclear D gene. Trimming removed 3 bases from V and 1 base from J, with 10 bases in between. The CDR3 runs to 15 residues. Germline-derived CDR1 and CDR2 are LGHNA and YSLEER. The CDR3 loop is CASSQPGSSYNEQFF. The CDR3 bases are TGCGCCAGCAGCCAGCCCGGGTCTTCCTACAATGAGCAGTTCTTC.

This rearrangement joins TRBV12-3 or TRBV12-4 to TRBJ2-1; possibly TRBD1 for D (5 bases). This CDR3 has 12 residues. The V gene lost 5 bases and the J gene lost 10 bases, with 12 bases spanning the gap. This chain's CDR3 is CASSLQGYEQFF. CDR3 DNA sequence: TGTGCCAGCAGTCTTCAGGGCTACGAGCAGTTCTTC.

As to this clone: The sample has other DNA sequences that encode this CDR3 too. This chain links TRBV6-5 with TRBJ1-5; tentatively, D is TRBD1 (6 bases). V lost 5 bases and J lost 3, with 11 bases in between. The length of the CDR3 is 14 residues. The germline CDR1 and CDR2 sequences are MNHEY and SVGAGI. The CDR3 protein is CASSPDRTNQPQHF. Written as DNA, the CDR3 is TGTGCCAGCAGTCCGGACAGAACCAATCAGCCCCAGCATTTT.

V gene TRBV19 combines with J gene TRBJ2-5; 11 nucleotides match TRBD2. This CDR3 is 15 amino acids long. J was trimmed by 5 bases and V by 3 bases; bases with no gene match: 5. Germline assignment: CDR1 LNHDA and CDR2 SQIVND (reference sequence). Written as DNA, the CDR3 is TGTGCCAGTAGTATTCTAGCGGGAGGCAAGGAGACCCAGTACTTC. As protein: CASSILAGGKETQYF.

CDR3 DNA: TGTGCCAGCAGTTACGCTGACAGCAGCTCCTACGAGCAGTACTTC. This codes for CASSYADSSSYEQYF. The V call is TRBV6-5, the J call TRBJ2-7; possible D gene TRBD1, 5 bases. The CDR3 consists of 15 residues. V was shortened by 2 bases and J by 0 bases, with 11 bases between the two germline ends. Germline V CDR1 and CDR2: MNHEY, SVGAGI.

This clone has just a few counts. The CDR3 coding sequence is TGTGCCAGCAGCCAACAAGGGACAGGGGGGAAGCCCCAGCATTTT. Its translation: CASSQQGTGGKPQHF. The chain uses TRBV4-2 and TRBJ1-5, with 11 bases that match TRBD1. This CDR3 contains 15 residues. Germline V gene data show CDR1 as LGHNA and CDR2 as YNFKEQ. The J segment lost 8 bases and the V segment lost 2 bases, leaving 5 bases of the junction unmatched.

The rearrangement joins TRBV2 to TRBJ1-5, with unresolved D. The germline V gene has CDR1 SNHLY and CDR2 FYNNEI. The CDR3 length is 13 residues. V lost 5 bases and J lost 0, with 5 bases in between. Here the CDR3 reads CASSFSSNQPQHF. DNA for the CDR3: TGTGCCAGCAGTTTCAGTAGCAATCAGCCCCAGCATTTT.

The V and J genes are TRBV27 and TRBJ2-1; perhaps TRBD2 as D (6 bases). Per the germline V gene, CDR1 is MNHEY and CDR2 is SMNVEV (reference sequence). This CDR3 region has 13 residues. Between the trimmed V and J ends, which lost 6 bases and 6 bases, there was a span of 12 bases. CDR3 bases: TGTGCCAGCAGCGCTATGGGGGGCAATGAGCAGTTCTTC. This codes for CASSAMGGNEQFF.

The chain uses TRBV13 and TRBJ1-2; D may be TRBD1 (5 bases). The CDR3 runs 15 residues. With 0 bases removed from V and 6 bases from J, the gap between germline ends came to 14 bases. Germline lookup yields CDR1 PRHDT and CDR2 FYEKMQ (reference sequence). The DNA of the CDR3 is TGTGCCAGCAGCTTAGGCCCGGGCAGGGTAGATGGCTACACCTTC. Amino acid sequence: CASSLGPGRVDGYTF.

This chain joins TRBV9 and TRBJ1-1; D remains ambiguous. Looked up from germline, CDR1 is SGDLS and CDR2 is YYNGEE. Deletions cut 3 bases from V and 3 bases from J, with 12 bases between. This CDR3 has 14 residues. CDR3 region: CASSAEGWDTEAFF. CDR3 sequence (DNA): TGTGCCAGCAGCGCAGAGGGATGGGACACTGAAGCTTTCTTT.

The chain uses TRBV7-6 and TRBJ2-7, with 8 bases aligning to TRBD1. CDR1 and CDR2 from the germline V gene are SGHVS and FNYEAQ. The CDR3 is made up of 14 amino acids. V dropped 3 bases and J dropped 1; count of bases not matched to a gene: 2. The CDR3 bases are TGTGCCAGCAGCTTCCGACAGGGGTCCTACGAGCAGTACTTC. Residues: CASSFRQGSYEQYF.

The chain combines TRBV6-4 with TRBJ1-6; 7 bases are shared with TRBD1. The germline V gene has CDR1 MRHNA and CDR2 SNTAGT. The junction had 5 bases not matched to a gene; V was cut back by 6 bases and J by 9 bases. This CDR3 spans 13 amino acids. CDR3 coding DNA: TGTGCCAGCAGCGGACAGGCAGGTTCACCCCTCCACTTT. This encodes CASSGQAGSPLHF.

V and J are TRBV3-1 (or the pseudogene TRBV3-2) and TRBJ2-5; the match to TRBD2 covers 13 bases. This CDR3 spans 18 amino acids. Germline lookup yields CDR1 LGHDT and CDR2 YNNKEL (reference sequence). Germline trimming cut 0 bases from V and 2 bases from J; bases unmatched to any gene: 6. The CDR3 DNA reads TGTGCCAGCAGCCAAGAGAGCCCACTAGCGGGAGGGCAAGAGACCCAGTACTTC. Translated: CASSQESPLAGGQETQYF.

V and J are TRBV19 and TRBJ2-2; 7 bases align to TRBD1. Per germline, CDR1 LNHDA and CDR2 SQIVND (reference sequence). This CDR3 comprises 18 residues. After removal of 4 bases from V and 2 bases from J, the junction contained 13 bases not matched to a gene. The chain's CDR3 is CASSTRSPGQRNTGELFF. In DNA form, the CDR3 reads TGTGCCAGTAGTACTAGATCACCGGGACAGCGAAACACCGGGGAGCTGTTTTTT.

This clone appeared a few times. J is TRBJ2-2 and V is TRBV7-9; tentative D call: TRBD1 (5 bases). Trimming stripped 6 bases from V and 6 bases from J, with 17 bases between. Germline CDR1 and CDR2: SEHNR and FQNEAQ (reference sequence). CDR3 length equals 15 residues. CDR3 amino acids: CASRRQLDSSGELFF. CDR3 in DNA: TGTGCCAGCAGAAGACAACTTGACAGTTCCGGGGAGCTGTTTTTT.

V is TRBV9 and J is TRBJ2-7; unclear D gene. Trimming took off 0 bases at V and 0 bases at J, with 10 bases between the two ends. Germline CDR1 reads SGDLS; CDR2 reads YYNGEE. The CDR3 loop spans 15 amino acids. The CDR3 DNA sequence: TGTGCCAGCAGCGTAGGTAGACATAGCTCCTACGAGCAGTACTTC. It codes for CASSVGRHSSYEQYF.

The V gene is TRBV7-8, the J gene TRBJ1-4; TRBD1 agrees at 7 bases. This CDR3 is built from 14 residues. J lost 5 bases, V lost 3 bases, and 3 bases had no gene match. CDR1 is SGHVS and CDR2 is FQNEAQ in the germline V gene. CDR3: CASSFATGNEKLFF. CDR3 DNA sequence: TGTGCCAGCAGCTTCGCGACAGGGAATGAAAAACTGTTTTTT. The full variable domain, in which reference TRBV7-8 and TRBJ1-4 provide the parts outside the CDR3, is GAGVSQSPRYKVAKRGQDVALRCDPISGHVSLFWYQQALGQGPEFLTYFQNEAQLDKSGLPSDRFFAERPEGSVSTLKIQRTQQEDSAVYLCASSFATGNEKLFFGSGTQLSVL.

The chain carries TRBV7-9 and TRBJ2-7; possible D gene TRBD1, 5 bases. Between the trimmed V and J ends, which lost 5 bases and 0 bases, there was a span of 14 bases. The CDR3 totals 15 residues. Looked up from germline, CDR1 is SEHNR and CDR2 is FQNEAQ (reference sequence). The CDR3 DNA sequence: TGTGCCAGCAGCGCAACGACAGTCGGCTCCTACGAGCAGTACTTC. It codes for CASSATTVGSYEQYF.

The CDR3 DNA sequence: TGTGCCAGCAGCTTGCCAGGGTGGCAAAAAGAGACCCAGTACTTC. It translates to CASSLPGWQKETQYF. This sequence joins TRBV5-4 and TRBJ2-5; TRBD1 is a possible D gene (5 bases). V lost 1 base and J 3 bases, leaving 13 bases between the germline ends. Germline V lookup: CDR1 SGHNT, CDR2 YYREEE (reference sequence). The CDR3 extends over 15 amino acids.

The chain joins TRBV28 to TRBJ1-2, with D possibly being TRBD1 (6 bases). The germline CDR1 and CDR2 sequences are MDHEN and SYDVKM. The CDR3 length is 15 residues. V shed 5 bases and J shed 7 bases, with 20 bases lying between them. The CDR3 nucleotides are TGTGCCAGCAGTGTCAAGGGGGTTCTCAGGGGTGGCTACACCTTC. Its protein product is CASSVKGVLRGGYTF.

This chain connects TRBV6-5 to TRBJ1-2, with TRBD1 matching 8 bases. Germline loops: CDR1 MNHEY, CDR2 SVGAGI. This CDR3 has 13 residues. The V gene end was trimmed by 6 bases and the J gene end by 8 bases; junction bases not matched to a gene: 8. The CDR3 DNA reads as TGTGCCAGCAGGGCGACAGGGGTTGGGGGCTACACCTTC. Residues: CASRATGVGGYTF.

The rearrangement joins TRBV6-6 to TRBJ2-5, with 7 bases matching TRBD2. Germline-derived CDR1 and CDR2 are MNHNY and SVGAGI (reference sequence). CDR3 length: 12 residues. The CDR3 DNA reads TGTGCAGCGGCTAGCGGCCAAGAGACCCAGTACTTC. It encodes CAAASGQETQYF.

This clone was counted a single time. The chain carries TRBV7-9 and TRBJ2-1; weak D call: TRBD2 (5 bases). Germline lookup yields CDR1 SEHNR and CDR2 FQNEAQ (reference sequence). V lost 5 bases, J lost 6 bases, and 8 bases lay in between. The CDR3 runs 12 residues. The CDR3 nucleotides are TGTGCCAGCAGCCATCTAGCCAATGAGCAGTTCTTC. Its protein is CASSHLANEQFF.